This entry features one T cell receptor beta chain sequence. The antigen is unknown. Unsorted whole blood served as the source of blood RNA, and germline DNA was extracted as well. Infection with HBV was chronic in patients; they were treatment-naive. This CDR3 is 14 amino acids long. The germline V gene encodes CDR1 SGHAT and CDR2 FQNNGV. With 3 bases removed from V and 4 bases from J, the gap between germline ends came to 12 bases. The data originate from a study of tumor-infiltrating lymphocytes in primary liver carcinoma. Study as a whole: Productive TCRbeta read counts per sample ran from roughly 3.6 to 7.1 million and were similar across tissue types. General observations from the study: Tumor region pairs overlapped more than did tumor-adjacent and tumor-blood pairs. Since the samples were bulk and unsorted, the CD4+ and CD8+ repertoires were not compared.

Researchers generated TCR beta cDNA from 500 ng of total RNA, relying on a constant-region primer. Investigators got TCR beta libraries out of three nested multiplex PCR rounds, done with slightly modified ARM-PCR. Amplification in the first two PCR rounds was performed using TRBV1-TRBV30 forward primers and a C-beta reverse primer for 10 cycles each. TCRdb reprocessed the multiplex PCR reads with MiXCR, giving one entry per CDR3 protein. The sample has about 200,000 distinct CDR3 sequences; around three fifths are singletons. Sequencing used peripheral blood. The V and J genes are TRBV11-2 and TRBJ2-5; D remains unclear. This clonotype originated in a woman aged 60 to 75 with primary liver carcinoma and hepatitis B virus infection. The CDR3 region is CASSFKRNIETQYF. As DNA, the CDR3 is TGTGCCAGCAGCTTTAAAAGAAATATAGAGACCCAGTACTTC. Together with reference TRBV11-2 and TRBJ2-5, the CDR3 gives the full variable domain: EAGVAQSPRYKIIEKRQSVAFWCNPISGHATLYWYQQILGQGPKLLIQFQNNGVVDDSQLPKDRFSAERLKGVDSTLKIQPAKLEDSAVYLCASSFKRNIETQYFGPGTRLLVL.